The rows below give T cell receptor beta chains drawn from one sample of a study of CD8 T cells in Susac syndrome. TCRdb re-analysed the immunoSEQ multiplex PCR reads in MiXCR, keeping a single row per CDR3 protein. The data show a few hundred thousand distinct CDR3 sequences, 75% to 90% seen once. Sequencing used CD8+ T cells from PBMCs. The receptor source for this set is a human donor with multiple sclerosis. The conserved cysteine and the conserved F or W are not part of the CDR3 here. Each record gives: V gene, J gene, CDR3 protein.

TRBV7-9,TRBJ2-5,ASSPGETQY
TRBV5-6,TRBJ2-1,ASSHREFSYNEQF
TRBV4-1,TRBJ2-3,ASAWTTGQGTDTQY
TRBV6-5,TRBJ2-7,ASSYSTEERTRYTEQY
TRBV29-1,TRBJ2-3,SVEDLPGGHTDTQY
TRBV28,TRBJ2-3,ASSLLTAGHTDTQY
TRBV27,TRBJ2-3,ASSFSGRGADTQY
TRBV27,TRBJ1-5,ASSSRGNQPQH
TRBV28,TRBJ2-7,ASRSRDLLGGYYEQY
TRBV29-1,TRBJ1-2,SVDPIEGSYGYT
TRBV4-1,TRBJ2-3,ASSGQFLDTQY
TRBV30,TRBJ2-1,AWEIVGGGF
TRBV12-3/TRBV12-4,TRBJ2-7,ASSFLGGDEQY
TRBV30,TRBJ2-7,AWSAGLADFDFTTYEQY
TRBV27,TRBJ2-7,ASSLSGPHGYEQY
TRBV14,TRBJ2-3,ASSQGREYPDTQY
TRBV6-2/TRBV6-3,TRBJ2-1,ASSSPGGLAYNEQF
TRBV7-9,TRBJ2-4,ASSLAPGVFDKNIQY
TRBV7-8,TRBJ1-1,ASSSDPLTGLGTEAF
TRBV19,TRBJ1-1,ASTAVQGANTEAF
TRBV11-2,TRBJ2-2,ASSPLAGYTGELF
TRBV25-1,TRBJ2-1,ASSEGMDSPSSYNEQF
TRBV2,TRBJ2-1,ASSGQGRSYNEQF
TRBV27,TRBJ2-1,ASSFALAGNEQF
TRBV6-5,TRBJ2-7,ASSYTTSDYEQY
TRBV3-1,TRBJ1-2,ASSQDGGGYGYT